This record looks at one TCR beta chain sequence and its context. Its cognate antigen is unknown. Regions amplified from RNA transcripts were the TCR beta CDR3 regions. First-round RT-PCR targeting the TCR CDR3 was performed with the HTBI primer set. TCRdb fed the multiplex PCR reads into MiXCR, producing one record per CDR3 protein. The data show about 500,000 distinct CDR3 sequences, 35% to 50% seen once. This record comes from a study of T cells in Graves' hyperthyroidism and ophthalmopathy. Study results and caveats: A model built on 13 V-J features separated ophthalmopathy from stable hyperthyroidism. Clonotypes that were expanded in thyroid above 0.001 mostly appeared in blood too.

Those patients with uncontrolled infection, other autoimmune disease, pregnancy or lactation were excluded. On the basis of clinical symptoms, serum thyroxine and TRAb, thyroid ultrasound and orbital computed tomography, diagnoses were made. Germline V gene data show CDR1 as SGHVS and CDR2 as FNYEAQ. Trimming removed 2 bases from V and 10 bases from J; junction bases left unmatched: 12. The CDR3 is made up of 15 amino acids. The V call is TRBV7-6, the J call TRBJ1-1, with TRBD1 matching 8 bases. Sequenced sample: peripheral blood or thyroid tissue (not recorded which). The TCR comes from an adult woman with Graves' disease, either hyperthyroidism or ophthalmopathy (not recorded which). CDR3 DNA sequence: TGTGCCAGCAGCTTAATCCAGGGGGCAATTTTTAGAGCTTTCTTT. Protein sequence: CASSLIQGAIFRAFF.